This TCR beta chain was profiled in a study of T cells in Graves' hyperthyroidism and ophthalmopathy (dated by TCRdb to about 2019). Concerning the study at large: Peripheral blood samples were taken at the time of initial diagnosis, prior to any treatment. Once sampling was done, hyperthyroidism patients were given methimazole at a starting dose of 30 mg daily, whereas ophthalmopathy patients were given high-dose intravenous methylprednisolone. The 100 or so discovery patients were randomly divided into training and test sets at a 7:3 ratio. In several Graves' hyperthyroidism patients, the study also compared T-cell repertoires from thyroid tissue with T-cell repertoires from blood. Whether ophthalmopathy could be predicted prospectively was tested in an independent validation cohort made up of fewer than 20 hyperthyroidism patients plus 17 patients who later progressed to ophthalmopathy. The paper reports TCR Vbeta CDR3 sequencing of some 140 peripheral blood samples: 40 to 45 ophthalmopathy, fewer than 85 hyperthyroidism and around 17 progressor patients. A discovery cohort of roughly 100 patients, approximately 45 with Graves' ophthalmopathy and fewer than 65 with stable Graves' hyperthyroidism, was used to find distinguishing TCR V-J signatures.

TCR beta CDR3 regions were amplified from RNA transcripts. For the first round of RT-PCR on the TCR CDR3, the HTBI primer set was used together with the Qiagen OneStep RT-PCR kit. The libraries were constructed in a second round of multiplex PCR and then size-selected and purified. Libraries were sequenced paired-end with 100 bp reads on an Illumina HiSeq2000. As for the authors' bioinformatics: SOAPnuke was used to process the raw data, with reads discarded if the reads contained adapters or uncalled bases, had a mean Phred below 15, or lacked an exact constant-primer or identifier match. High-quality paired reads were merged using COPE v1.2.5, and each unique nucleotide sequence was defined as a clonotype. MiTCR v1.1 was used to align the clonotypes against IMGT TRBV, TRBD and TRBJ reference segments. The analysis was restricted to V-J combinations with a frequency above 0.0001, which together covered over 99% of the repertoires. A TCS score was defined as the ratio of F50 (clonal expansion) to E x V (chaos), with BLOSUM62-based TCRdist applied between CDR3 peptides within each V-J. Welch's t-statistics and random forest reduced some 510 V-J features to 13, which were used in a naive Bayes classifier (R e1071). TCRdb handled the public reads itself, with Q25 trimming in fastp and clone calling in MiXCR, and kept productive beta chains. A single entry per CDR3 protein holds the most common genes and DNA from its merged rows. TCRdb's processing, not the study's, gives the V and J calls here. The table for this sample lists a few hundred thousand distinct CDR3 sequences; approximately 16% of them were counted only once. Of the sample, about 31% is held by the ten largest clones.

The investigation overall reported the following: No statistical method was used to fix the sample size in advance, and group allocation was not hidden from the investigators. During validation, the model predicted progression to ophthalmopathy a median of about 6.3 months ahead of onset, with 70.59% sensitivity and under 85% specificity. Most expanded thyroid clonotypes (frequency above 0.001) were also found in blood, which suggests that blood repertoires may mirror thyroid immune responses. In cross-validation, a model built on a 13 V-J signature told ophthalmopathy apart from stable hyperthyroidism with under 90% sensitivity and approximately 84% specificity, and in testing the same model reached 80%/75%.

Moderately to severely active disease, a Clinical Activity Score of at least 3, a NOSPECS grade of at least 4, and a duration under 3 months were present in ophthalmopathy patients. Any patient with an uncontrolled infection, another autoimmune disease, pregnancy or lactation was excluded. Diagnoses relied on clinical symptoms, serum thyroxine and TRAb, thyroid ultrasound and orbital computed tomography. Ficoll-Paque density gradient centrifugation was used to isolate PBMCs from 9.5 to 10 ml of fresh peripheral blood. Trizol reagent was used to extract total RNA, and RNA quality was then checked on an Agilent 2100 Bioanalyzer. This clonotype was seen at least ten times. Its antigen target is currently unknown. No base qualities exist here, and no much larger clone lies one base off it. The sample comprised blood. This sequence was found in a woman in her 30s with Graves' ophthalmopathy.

At the DNA level, the sequence is TGTGCCAGCAGAGGGGTTAACACTGAAGCTTTCTTT. This is translated as CASRGVNTEAFF. The V and J segments used are TRBV6-2 or TRBV6-3 and TRBJ1-1; possibly the D gene is TRBD1, per 5 matching bases. V was cut back by 6 bases and J by 2 bases, leaving a gap of 7 bases between them. The germline V gene yields MNHEY for CDR1 and SVGEGT for CDR2. Taken from cysteine to phenylalanine, the CDR3 has 12 residues. Just the 36-base CDR3 DNA is kept, in frame starting at base 1.